The entry below gives a single T cell receptor beta chain sequence along with its context. The target antigen is unknown. Just one base apart from a much larger clone, this may be a read error. These data come from a study of CD8 T cells in ankylosing spondylitis. Library preparation for TCR beta used quantitative 5'-RACE with molecular barcodes. Each CDR3 protein is one row after TCRdb ran MiXCR on the 5' RACE reads. The table shows more than 250,000 distinct CDR3 sequences, with roughly 8% occurring only once. CDR3 length equals 14 residues. Germline CDR1 reads SQVTM; CDR2 reads ANQGSEA. J lost 4 bases, V lost 5 bases, and 7 bases had no gene match. Points from the study as a whole: Past studies reported some motif variants in reactive arthritis synovial fluid and blood. Seemingly distinctive of ankylosing spondylitis blood was a TCR beta motif formed by eight highly homologous variants.

This TCR derives from a male donor with ankylosing spondylitis. The sequencing input was blood, either unsorted or a sorted T cell fraction (not recorded which). The V call is TRBV29-1, the J call TRBJ2-1, with TRBD1 identical over 8 bases. CDR3 residues: CSVSTGTGYNEQFF. CDR3 nucleotides: TGCAGCGTTTCCACCGGGACAGGTTACAATGAGCAGTTCTTC.